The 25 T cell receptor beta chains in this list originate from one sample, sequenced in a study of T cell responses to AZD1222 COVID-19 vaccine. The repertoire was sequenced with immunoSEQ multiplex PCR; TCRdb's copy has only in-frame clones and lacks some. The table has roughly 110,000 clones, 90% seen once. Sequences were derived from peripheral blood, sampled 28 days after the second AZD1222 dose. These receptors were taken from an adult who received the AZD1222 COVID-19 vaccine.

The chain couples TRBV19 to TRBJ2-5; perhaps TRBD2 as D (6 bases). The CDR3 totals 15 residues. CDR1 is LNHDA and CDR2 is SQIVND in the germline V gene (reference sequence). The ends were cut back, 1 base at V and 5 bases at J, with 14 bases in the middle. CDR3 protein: CASSIAGLTGETQYF. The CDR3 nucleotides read TGTGCCAGTAGTATAGCTGGACTAACCGGGGAGACCCAGTACTTC.

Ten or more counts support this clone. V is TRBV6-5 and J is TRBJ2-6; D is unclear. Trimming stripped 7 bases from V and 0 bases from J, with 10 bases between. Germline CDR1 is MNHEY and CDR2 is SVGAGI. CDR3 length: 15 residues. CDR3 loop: CASTTDGSGANVLTF. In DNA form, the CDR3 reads TGTGCCAGCACCACTGACGGCTCTGGGGCCAACGTCCTGACTTTC.

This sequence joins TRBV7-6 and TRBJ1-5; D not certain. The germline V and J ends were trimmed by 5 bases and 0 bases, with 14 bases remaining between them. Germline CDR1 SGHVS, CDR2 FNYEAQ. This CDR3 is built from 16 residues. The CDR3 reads CASSQSSQISNQPQHF. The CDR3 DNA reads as TGTGCCAGCAGCCAGTCGTCGCAAATTAGCAATCAGCCCCAGCATTTT.

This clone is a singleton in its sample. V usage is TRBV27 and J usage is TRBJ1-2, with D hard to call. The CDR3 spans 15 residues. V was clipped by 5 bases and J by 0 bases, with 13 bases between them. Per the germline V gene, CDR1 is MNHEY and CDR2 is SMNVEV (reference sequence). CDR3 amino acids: CASSPRLAANYGYTF. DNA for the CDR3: TGTGCCAGCAGTCCCCGGTTGGCAGCTAACTATGGCTACACCTTC.

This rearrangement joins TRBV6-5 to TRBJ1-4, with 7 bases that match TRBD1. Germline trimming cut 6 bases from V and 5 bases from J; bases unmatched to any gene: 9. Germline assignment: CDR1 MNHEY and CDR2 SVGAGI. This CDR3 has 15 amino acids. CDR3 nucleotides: TGTGCCAGCAGGAATGACAGGGCGAGAAATGAAAAACTGTTTTTT. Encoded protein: CASRNDRARNEKLFF.

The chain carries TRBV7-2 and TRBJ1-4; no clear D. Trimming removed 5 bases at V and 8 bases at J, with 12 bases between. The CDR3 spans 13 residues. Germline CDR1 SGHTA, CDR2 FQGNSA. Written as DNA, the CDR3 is TGTGCCAGCAGCCTTAGTTGGGAAGAAAAACTGTTTTTT. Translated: CASSLSWEEKLFF.

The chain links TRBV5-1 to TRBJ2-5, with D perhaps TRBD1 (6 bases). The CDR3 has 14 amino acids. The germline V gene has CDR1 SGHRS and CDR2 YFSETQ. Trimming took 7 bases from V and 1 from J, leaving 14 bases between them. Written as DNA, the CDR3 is TGCGCCAGCCGCCCAGGGGCGGGCCAAGAGACCCAGTACTTC. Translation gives CASRPGAGQETQYF.

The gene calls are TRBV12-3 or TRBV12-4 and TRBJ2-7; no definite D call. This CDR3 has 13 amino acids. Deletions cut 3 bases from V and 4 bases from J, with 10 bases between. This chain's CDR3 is CASSFPPQYEQYF. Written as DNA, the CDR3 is TGTGCCAGCAGTTTCCCCCCCCAATACGAGCAGTACTTC.

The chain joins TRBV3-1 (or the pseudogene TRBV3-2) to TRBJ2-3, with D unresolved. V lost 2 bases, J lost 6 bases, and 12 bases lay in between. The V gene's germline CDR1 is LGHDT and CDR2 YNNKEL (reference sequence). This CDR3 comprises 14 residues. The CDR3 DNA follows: TGTGCCAGCAGCCAACTATCAGTAACCGATACGCAGTATTTT. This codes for CASSQLSVTDTQYF.

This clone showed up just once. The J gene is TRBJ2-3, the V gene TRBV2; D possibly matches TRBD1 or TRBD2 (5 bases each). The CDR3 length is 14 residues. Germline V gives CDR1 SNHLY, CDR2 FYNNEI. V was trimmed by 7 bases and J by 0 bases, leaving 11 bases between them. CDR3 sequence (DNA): TGTGCCAGCATGGGACGGGGTAGCACAGATACGCAGTATTTT. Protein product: CASMGRGSTDTQYF.

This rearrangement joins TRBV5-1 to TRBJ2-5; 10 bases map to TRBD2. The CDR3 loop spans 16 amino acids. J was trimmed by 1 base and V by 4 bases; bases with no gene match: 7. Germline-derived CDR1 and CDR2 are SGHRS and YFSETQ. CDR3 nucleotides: TGCGCCAGCAGCGGCGGGGGGACTAGCGCCCAAGAGACCCAGTACTTC. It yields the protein CASSGGGTSAQETQYF.

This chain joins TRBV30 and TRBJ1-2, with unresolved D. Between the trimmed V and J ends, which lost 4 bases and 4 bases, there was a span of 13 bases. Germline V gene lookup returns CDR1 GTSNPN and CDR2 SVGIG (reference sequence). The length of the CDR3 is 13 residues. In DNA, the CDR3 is TGTGCCTGGACCAAGCCCCCCCCCTATGGCTACACCTTC. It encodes CAWTKPPPYGYTF.

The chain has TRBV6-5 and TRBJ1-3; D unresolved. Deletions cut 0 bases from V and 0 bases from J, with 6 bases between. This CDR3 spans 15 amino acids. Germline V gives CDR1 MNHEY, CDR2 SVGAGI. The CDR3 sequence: CASSYSAVSGNTIYF. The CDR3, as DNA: TGTGCCAGCAGTTACTCAGCGGTCTCTGGAAACACCATATATTTT.

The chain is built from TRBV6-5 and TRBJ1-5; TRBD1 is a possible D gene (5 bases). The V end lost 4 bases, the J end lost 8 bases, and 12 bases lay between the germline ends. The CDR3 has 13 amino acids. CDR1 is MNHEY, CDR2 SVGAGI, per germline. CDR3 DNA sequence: TGTGCCAGCAGTTCTAAGGGGAGTGAGCCCCAGCATTTT. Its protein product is CASSSKGSEPQHF.

CDR3 region: CASSDLRQGSQPQHF. CDR3 in DNA: TGTGCCAGCAGCGATCTCCGTCAGGGAAGTCAGCCCCAGCATTTT. The V and J genes are TRBV7-8 and TRBJ1-5; TRBD1 might be the D (5 bases). The CDR3 totals 15 residues. The germline V and J ends were trimmed by 5 bases and 6 bases, with 17 bases remaining between them. Germline CDR1 reads SGHVS; CDR2 reads FQNEAQ.

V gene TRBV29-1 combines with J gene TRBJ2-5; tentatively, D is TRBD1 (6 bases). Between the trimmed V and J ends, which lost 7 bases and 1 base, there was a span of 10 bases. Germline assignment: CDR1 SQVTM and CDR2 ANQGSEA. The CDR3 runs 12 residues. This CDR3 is CSGYRVQETQYF. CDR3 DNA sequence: TGCAGCGGGTACAGGGTCCAAGAGACCCAGTACTTC.

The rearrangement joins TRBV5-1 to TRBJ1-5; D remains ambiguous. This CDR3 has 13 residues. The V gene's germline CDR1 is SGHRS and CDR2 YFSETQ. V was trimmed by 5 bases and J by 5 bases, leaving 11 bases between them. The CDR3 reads CASRHEADQPQHF. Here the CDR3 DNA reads TGCGCCAGCAGGCATGAGGCGGATCAGCCCCAGCATTTT.

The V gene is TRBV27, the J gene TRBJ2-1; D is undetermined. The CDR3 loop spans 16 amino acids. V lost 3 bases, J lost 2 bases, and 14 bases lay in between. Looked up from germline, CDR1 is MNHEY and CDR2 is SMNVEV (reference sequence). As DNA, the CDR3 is TGTGCCAGCAGTTTCTCCGGTCGGAACCCCTACAATGAGCAGTTCTTC. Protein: CASSFSGRNPYNEQFF.

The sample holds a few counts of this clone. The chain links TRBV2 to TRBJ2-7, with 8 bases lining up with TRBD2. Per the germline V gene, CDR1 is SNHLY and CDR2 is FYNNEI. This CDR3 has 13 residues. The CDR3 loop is CAAGVQGLHEQYF. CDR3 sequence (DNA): TGTGCAGCGGGAGTGCAGGGATTACACGAGCAGTACTTC.

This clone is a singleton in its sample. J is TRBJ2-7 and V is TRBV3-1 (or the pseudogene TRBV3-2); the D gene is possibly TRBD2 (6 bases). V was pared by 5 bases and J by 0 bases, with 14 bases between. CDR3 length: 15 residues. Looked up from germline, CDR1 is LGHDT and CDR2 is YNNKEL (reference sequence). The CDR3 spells CASSNRDGSSYEQYF. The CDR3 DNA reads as TGTGCCAGCAGCAACCGGGACGGGAGCTCCTACGAGCAGTACTTC.

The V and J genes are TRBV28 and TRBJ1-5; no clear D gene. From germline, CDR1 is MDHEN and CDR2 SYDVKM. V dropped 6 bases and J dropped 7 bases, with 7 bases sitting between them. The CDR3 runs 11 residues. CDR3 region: CASREGQPQHF. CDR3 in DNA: TGTGCCAGCAGGGAAGGACAGCCCCAGCATTTT.

This CDR3 is CASSFQVDYGYTF. In DNA, the CDR3 is TGTGCCAGCAGCTTTCAGGTGGACTATGGCTACACCTTC. The rearrangement uses TRBV11-1 and TRBJ1-2; D uncertain. V was trimmed by 3 bases and J by 3 bases, leaving 8 bases between them. Germline CDR1 reads SGHAT; CDR2 reads FQDESV (reference sequence). The CDR3 spans 13 residues.

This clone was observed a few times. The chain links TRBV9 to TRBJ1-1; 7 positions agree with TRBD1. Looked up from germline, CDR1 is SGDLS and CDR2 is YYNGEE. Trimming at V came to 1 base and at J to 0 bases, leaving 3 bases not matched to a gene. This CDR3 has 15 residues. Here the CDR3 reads CASSVRGQLNTEAFF. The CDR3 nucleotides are TGTGCCAGCAGCGTACGGGGACAGCTGAACACTGAAGCTTTCTTT.

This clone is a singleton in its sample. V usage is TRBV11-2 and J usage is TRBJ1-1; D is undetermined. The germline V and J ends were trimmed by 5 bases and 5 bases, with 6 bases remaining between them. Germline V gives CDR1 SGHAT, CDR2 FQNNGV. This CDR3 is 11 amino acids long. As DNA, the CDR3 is TGTGCCAGCAGCCCAACGACTGAAGCTTTCTTT. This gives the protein CASSPTTEAFF.

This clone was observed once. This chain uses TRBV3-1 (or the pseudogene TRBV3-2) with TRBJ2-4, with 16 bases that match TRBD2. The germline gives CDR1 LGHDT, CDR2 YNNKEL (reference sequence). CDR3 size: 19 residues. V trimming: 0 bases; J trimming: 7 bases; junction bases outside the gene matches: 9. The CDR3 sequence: CASSQDPGGLAGGPNIQYF. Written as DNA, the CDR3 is TGTGCCAGCAGCCAAGATCCGGGGGGACTAGCGGGGGGGCCGAACATTCAGTACTTC.